These T cell receptor beta chains were read from a single sample in a study of OX40 agonist ivuxolimab in advanced cancers. Clones were read by immunoSEQ multiplex PCR, and TCRdb kept only the in-frame ones, dropping some. The table has about 67,000 clones, 80% seen once; the top ten hold approximately 8%. Sequenced here: CD4+ or CD8+ T cells sorted from blood, sampled in a trial of the OX40 agonist ivuxolimab. All receptors derive from an adult with an advanced solid tumor such as melanoma, head and neck, liver or kidney cancer. Each CDR3 is given with its conserved first and last residue. D genes are given only for firm matches. Rows give clone size only sometimes, using once, few, many, or a class for an expanded clone.

TGCGCCAGCAGCTTGGAGAGCGCCCAAGAGACCCAGTACTTC	CASSLESAQETQYF	TRBV5-1	NA	TRBJ2-5	NA
TGCGCCAGCAGCTTGGGGGTTCGGAACACTGAAGCTTTCTTT	CASSLGVRNTEAFF	TRBV5-1	once	TRBJ1-1	NA
TGTGCCAGCAGCTTAAGGAGATGGGGGGCGAATGAGCAGTTCTTC	CASSLRRWGANEQFF	TRBV11-2	NA	TRBJ2-1	NA
TGCAGCGTCGAAAGGGACAGGGGATACTATGGCTACACCTTC	CSVERDRGYYGYTF	TRBV29-1	NA	TRBJ1-2	TRBD1
TGTGCCAGCAGTTACTCCGGAGCGTACGAGCAGTACTTC	CASSYSGAYEQYF	TRBV6-5	NA	TRBJ2-7	NA
TGTGCCAGCAGACCGGGACACCTCTATGGCTACACCTTC	CASRPGHLYGYTF	TRBV6-1	NA	TRBJ1-2	NA
TGCGCCAGCAGCTTGGCCGGGACACTGGGTGAGCAGTTCTTC	CASSLAGTLGEQFF	TRBV5-1	NA	TRBJ2-1	NA
TGCGCCAGCAGCCCGGGAATCATGAACACCGGGGAGCTGTTTTTT	CASSPGIMNTGELFF	TRBV5-1	once	TRBJ2-2	NA
TGCGCCAGCAGCTTCGAGTATGCGGCTGAAGCTTTCTTT	CASSFEYAAEAFF	TRBV5-1	NA	TRBJ1-1	NA
TGTGCCAGTAGTATAAATACCGGTCGACAGTTCTTC	CASSINTGRQFF	TRBV19	NA	TRBJ2-1	NA
TGTGCCAACCTATTACCTAGGGGCTCCTATAATTCACCCCTCCACTTT	CANLLPRGSYNSPLHF	TRBV21-1	NA	TRBJ1-6	NA
TGTGCCAGCAGCTTGGGCCGGGCCCCGAATGAGCAGTTCTTC	CASSLGRAPNEQFF	TRBV7-2	few	TRBJ2-1	NA
TGCGCCAGCAGCTTGGTTTTAGCGGGAGTAGAAGAGCAGTACTTC	CASSLVLAGVEEQYF	TRBV5-1	NA	TRBJ2-7	TRBD2
TGTGCCAGCAGTATCAACAGGGGCTTTTACGAGCAGTACTTC	CASSINRGFYEQYF	TRBV27	NA	TRBJ2-7	TRBD1
TGCGCCAGCAGCTCTAGAAACCCCCCCAATGAGCAGTTCTTC	CASSSRNPPNEQFF	TRBV5-1	NA	TRBJ2-1	NA
TGTGCCAGCAGTGAATTGGACCGCACAGATACGCAGTATTTT	CASSELDRTDTQYF	TRBV2	NA	TRBJ2-3	NA
TGTGCCAGCAGCTTCCGCGGGGGGGCAGGCGAGACCCAGTACTTC	CASSFRGGAGETQYF	TRBV7-2	NA	TRBJ2-5	TRBD2
TGCGCCAGCAGCCTAATTTACGGGACCTACAATGAGCAGTTCTTC	CASSLIYGTYNEQFF	TRBV5-1	NA	TRBJ2-1	NA
TGTGCCAGCAGCTTGTACAATTCCTACGAGCAGTACTTC	CASSLYNSYEQYF	TRBV5-6	NA	TRBJ2-7	NA
TGTGCCAGTAGTAGGTCGACTGAGGAAAAACTGTTTTTT	CASSRSTEEKLFF	TRBV19	NA	TRBJ1-4	NA
TGTGCCAGTCGTTTGGGGGTAGCTCAGAGCCGTAATCAGCCCCAGCATTTT	CASRLGVAQSRNQPQHF	TRBV19	NA	TRBJ1-5	NA
TGTGCCAGCAGTCCAGGGGCCGGGGAGCTGTTTTTT	CASSPGAGELFF	TRBV7-3	NA	TRBJ2-2	NA
TGTGCCAGCAGGCCAATCGGGACGGTCCAAGAGACCCAGTACTTC	CASRPIGTVQETQYF	TRBV28	NA	TRBJ2-5	NA
TGCGCCAGCAGCCAACCTGGGACAGGGACTCGCGCCGGGGAGCTGTTTTTT	CASSQPGTGTRAGELFF	TRBV4-1	once	TRBJ2-2	TRBD1
TGTGCCAGCAGCTTTCAGGACTACACTGAAGCTTTCTTT	CASSFQDYTEAFF	TRBV7-3	NA	TRBJ1-1	NA
TGTGCCTGGAAATGGATTGGGAACACCGGGGAGCTGTTTTTT	CAWKWIGNTGELFF	TRBV30	NA	TRBJ2-2	NA
TGTGCCAGCAATGGACAGGGGGCGAGAAATGAGCAGTTCTTC	CASNGQGARNEQFF	TRBV2	once	TRBJ2-1	TRBD1
TGTGCCTGGATCCGGGACGCCATGGCCCGGACCCAGTACTTC	CAWIRDAMARTQYF	TRBV30	NA	TRBJ2-5	NA
TGTGCCAGCAGTTCCCCTACCAGGGGGTCTAACTATGGCTACACCTTC	CASSSPTRGSNYGYTF	TRBV6-6	NA	TRBJ1-2	TRBD1
TGTGCCAGCAGTTTTGAGGGGGGAAGGGTTGAAAAACTGTTTTTT	CASSFEGGRVEKLFF	TRBV28	few	TRBJ1-4	NA
TGTGCCAGCTCACCACGAGGGGGCTTGGAGACCCAGTACTTC	CASSPRGGLETQYF	TRBV18	NA	TRBJ2-5	TRBD1
TGTGCCAGCAGCTTAGCAGGGGGATACAATGAGCAGTTCTTC	CASSLAGGYNEQFF	TRBV7-9	NA	TRBJ2-1	NA
TGTGCCAGCAGCGCCGGGGGAGGCGCCGGGGAGCTGTTTTTT	CASSAGGGAGELFF	TRBV9	NA	TRBJ2-2	NA
TGTGCCAGCAGTGAGAGGGATAGGAGCTACACCTTC	CASSERDRSYTF	TRBV6-1	NA	TRBJ1-2	NA
TGTGCCAGCAGTTTAGGGGTCGGGGATATAAAAGCTTTCTTT	CASSLGVGDIKAFF	TRBV28	NA	TRBJ1-1	NA
TGTGCCAGCAGTTCACAGGTCGGGGGCACCGGGGAGCTGTTTTTT	CASSSQVGGTGELFF	TRBV7-6	NA	TRBJ2-2	NA
TGTGCCAGCAGTCCACAGGGGGCGATGAACACTGAAGCTTTCTTT	CASSPQGAMNTEAFF	TRBV28	NA	TRBJ1-1	TRBD1
TGTGCCAGCAGGTCGGGGGTTAACTATGGCTACACCTTC	CASRSGVNYGYTF	TRBV2	NA	TRBJ1-2	NA
TGTGCCAGCAGTGACGGAAATGGCTATGGCTACACCTTC	CASSDGNGYGYTF	TRBV6-4	NA	TRBJ1-2	NA
TGCGCCAGCAGCTTCGGGAAAGGGGGAAGAATGAACACTGAAGCTTTCTTT	CASSFGKGGRMNTEAFF	TRBV5-1	NA	TRBJ1-1	NA
TGTGCCAGCAGCTTAGCGGAAGACAGGGGGTTGGAGCAGTACTTC	CASSLAEDRGLEQYF	TRBV7-2	NA	TRBJ2-7	TRBD1
TGTGCCAGCAGCCTCCTCCTCAATTTAGGGCAGTATTTT	CASSLLLNLGQYF	TRBV7-2	few	TRBJ2-3	NA
TGTGCCAGCAGCCCGGGGGGAAGCACAGATACGCAGTATTTT	CASSPGGSTDTQYF	TRBV11-2	NA	TRBJ2-3	TRBD2
TGTGCCAGCAGCACCGGACAAACTCCTGAGCAGTTCTTC	CASSTGQTPEQFF	TRBV4-2	NA	TRBJ2-1	NA
TGTGCCTGGAGTGTAGCCTTCGGAGGGCAGCTCAGCGAGCAGTACTTC	CAWSVAFGGQLSEQYF	TRBV30	NA	TRBJ2-7	NA
TGTGCCAGCAGTTTGGGACAGCCTTACTCTGGAAACACCATATATTTT	CASSLGQPYSGNTIYF	TRBV2	many	TRBJ1-3	TRBD1
TGTGCCAGCAGTTTAGTAGCCAACACTGAAGCTTTCTTT	CASSLVANTEAFF	TRBV27	NA	TRBJ1-1	NA
TGTGCCAGCAGGGGCGCGGACAGGGTTACTGAAGCTTTCTTT	CASRGADRVTEAFF	TRBV27	NA	TRBJ1-1	TRBD1
TGTGCCAGCAGTTTAGCAGTAAACTATGGCTACACCTTC	CASSLAVNYGYTF	TRBV27	NA	TRBJ1-2	NA
TGTGCCAGCAGCTTTCTATCTAGCACAGATACGCAGTATTTT	CASSFLSSTDTQYF	TRBV7-8	NA	TRBJ2-3	NA